This TCR beta chain came from a study of cytomegalovirus exposure and HLA in healthy donors. Study information: There were 65 million to 85 million unique TCRs (from HLA-typed donors) in an early data release. Overall study results and limits: Most TCR beta V segments were productive about 90% or about 30% of the time in an earlier analysis. In vitro data verified a few CMV-associated chains as specific for CMV antigens.

The PCR used 60 Vbeta and 13 Jbeta primers. The protocol was immunoSEQ multiplex PCR, while the TCRdb copy is restricted to in-frame clones and leaves out a portion. Here the sample spans under 200,000 clones, 65% to 80% being singletons. The CDR3 is made up of 17 amino acids. Per the germline V gene, CDR1 is SGHDT and CDR2 is YYEEEE. J lost 2 bases, V lost 7 bases, and 17 bases had no gene match. About this clone: Its antigen remains unknown.

The material sequenced was PBMCs. V usage is TRBV5-6 and J usage is TRBJ2-5; 7 nucleotides agree with TRBD2. The sequence was obtained from a woman aged 25 to 39 in good health and CMV-seropositive. CDR3 bases: TGTGCCAGCGGACGCCGTTGGGGGAGGGTGGAACAAGAGACCCAGTACTTC. Translating it yields CASGRRWGRVEQETQYF.